A selection of T cell receptor beta chains follows, all from one sample in a study of T cells in Graves' hyperthyroidism and ophthalmopathy. TCRdb re-analysed the multiplex PCR reads in MiXCR, keeping a single row per CDR3 protein. The table lists 450,000 to 700,000 distinct CDR3 sequences, 46% of them singletons, with about 8.3% in the top ten. Sequenced input: peripheral blood or thyroid tissue (not recorded which). The receptor set was obtained from a young woman with Graves' hyperthyroidism. The CDR3 runs from the conserved cysteine through the conserved F or W. D genes are given only for firm matches. The size field is filled for only some rows; it gives once, few, many or a size class.

>TRBV5-5|TRBJ1-5|many|-
TGTGCCAGCAGCGTGGCAGGGTACAATCAGCCCCAGCATTTT
CASSVAGYNQPQHF
>TRBV2|TRBJ1-2|many|-
TGTGCCAGCAGGGGGACGGCCGGAGTTGGCTACACCTTC
CASRGTAGVGYTF
>TRBV15|TRBJ1-2|once|-
TGTGCCACCAGCAGAATGGTCCTGAGCTCTGGGGCTGGCTACACCTTC
CATSRMVLSSGAGYTF
>TRBV25-1|TRBJ2-7|few|-
TGTGCCAGCGCTGGGGGACTGCTCTACGAGCAGTACTTC
CASAGGLLYEQYF
>TRBV19|TRBJ1-5|many|-
TGTGCCAGTAGTTACCTTCAATCGGGGGTTCCTCAGCCCCAGCATTTT
CASSYLQSGVPQPQHF
>TRBV2|TRBJ2-7|-|-
TGTGCCATCGACCGGACTGGACCAAGGGAGGAGCAGTACTTC
CAIDRTGPREEQYF
>TRBV19|TRBJ1-1|-|-
TGTGCCAGTAGGTACAGGAAGAACACTGAAGCTTTCTTT
CASRYRKNTEAFF
>TRBV5-1|TRBJ2-3|-|TRBD2
TGCGCCAGCAGCTTGGCAGCGGGACTAAGCACAGATACGCAGTATTTT
CASSLAAGLSTDTQYF
>TRBV2|TRBJ1-6|-|-
TGTGCCAGCAGTGAATCCGGGTACTATAATTCACCCCTCCACTTT
CASSESGYYNSPLHF
>TRBV7-9|TRBJ1-1|-|-
TGTGCCAGCAGCTTACGGGACCAGAACACTGAAGCTTTCTTT
CASSLRDQNTEAFF
>TRBV7-8|TRBJ1-2|-|TRBD1
TGTGCCAGCAGCTTAACAAGCTCACGGACAGGGGTGGACTATGGCTACACCTTC
CASSLTSSRTGVDYGYTF
>TRBV20-1|TRBJ1-6|-|-
TGCAGTGCTAGAAGCCCAGGAAATAATTCACCCCTCCACTTT
CSARSPGNNSPLHF
>TRBV24-1|TRBJ2-1|-|TRBD2
TGTGCCACCAGTGATCAGGGGACTAGCGGGCAGTTCTTC
CATSDQGTSGQFF
>TRBV20-1|TRBJ1-3|many|TRBD1
TGCAGTGCCCCGGACAGGGTCTCTGGAAACACCATATATTTT
CSAPDRVSGNTIYF
>TRBV7-2|TRBJ2-7|few|TRBD1
TGTGCCAGCAGCCAACATACCGATAGATACCGGGACAGTTACTACGAGCAGTACTTC
CASSQHTDRYRDSYYEQYF
>TRBV4-1|TRBJ2-7|-|-
TGCGCCAGCAGCCAAATCGGACACGAGCAGTACTTC
CASSQIGHEQYF
>TRBV20-1|TRBJ2-5|-|-
TGCAGTGCTAGGAGGAGGGCCACAGAGACCCAGTACTTC
CSARRRATETQYF
>TRBV3-1|TRBJ2-5|many|-
TGTGCCAGCAGCCCCCGGGGCAGGGCCAGGTGGGAGACCCAGTACTTC
CASSPRGRARWETQYF
>TRBV2|TRBJ2-5|many|-
TGCGCCAGCAGTGAGACCCAGTACTTC
CASSETQYF
>TRBV4-3|TRBJ2-2|few|-
TGCGCCAGCAGCCAAGAGTTCGAAGGAACCGGGGAGCTGTTTTTT
CASSQEFEGTGELFF
>TRBV7-9|TRBJ2-7|few|-
TGTGCCAGCAGCTTAGAGGTCCCCCCAGGCCCCTACGAGCAGTACTTC
CASSLEVPPGPYEQYF
>TRBV7-6|TRBJ1-4|-|-
TGTACCAGCAGCCATGAGGCGGGGGTCACTAATGAAAAACTGTTTTTT
CTSSHEAGVTNEKLFF
>TRBV20-1|TRBJ1-5|few|-
TGCAGTGCCTTAACAGATATGGATAGCAATCAGCCCCAGCATTTT
CSALTDMDSNQPQHF
>TRBV2|TRBJ2-5|many|-
TGTGCCAGCAGCTACACCGGGGGACGGAAGACCCAGTACTTC
CASSYTGGRKTQYF
>TRBV29-1|TRBJ2-5|once|-
TGCAGCGTTAGTGGTGGGGTGACCCAGTACTTC
CSVSGGVTQYF
>TRBV4-2|TRBJ1-4|many|-
TGTGCCAGCAGCCAAGATAGGAAACTGTTTTTT
CASSQDRKLFF
>TRBV5-1|TRBJ2-2|many|TRBD1
TGCGCCAGCAGCTTGGAAGCGACAGGGCACACCGGGGAGCTGTTTTTT
CASSLEATGHTGELFF